This T cell receptor (beta chain) was obtained from a study of T cells in Graves' hyperthyroidism and ophthalmopathy. Findings and limits, study-wide: Separation of ophthalmopathy from stable hyperthyroidism was achieved by a 13 V-J model.

Researchers barred patients who had uncontrolled infection, other autoimmune disease, pregnancy or lactation. Each diagnosis drew on symptoms, thyroxine, TRAb, thyroid ultrasound and orbital computed tomography findings. In regard to this clonotype: Its target is unknown.

RNA transcripts were the template for amplifying TCR beta CDR3 regions. The study used the HTBI primer set for a first-round RT-PCR of the TCR CDR3. TCRdb processed the multiplex PCR reads anew with MiXCR; each CDR3 protein has one entry. The sample has more than 500,000 distinct CDR3 sequences, about 16% seen once; the top ten hold 25% to 30%. This CDR3 is built from 15 residues. The V segment lost 7 bases and the J segment 4 bases; nucleotides outside the gene matches: 9. From germline, CDR1 is SEHNR and CDR2 FQNEAQ (reference sequence). The TCR comes from a woman in her 30s with Graves' ophthalmopathy. The sequencing sample was made of blood. The chain combines TRBV7-9 with TRBJ2-1; the match to TRBD1 covers 8 bases. CDR3 sequence: CASNSGDRPYNEQFF. For the CDR3, the DNA is TGTGCCAGCAATTCAGGGGACAGGCCATACAATGAGCAGTTCTTC. The full variable domain, completed using reference TRBV7-9 and TRBJ2-1, is DTGVSQNPRHKITKRGQNVTFRCDPISEHNRLYWYRQTLGQGPEFLTYFQNEAQLEKSRLLSDRFSAERPKGSFSTLEIQRTEQGDSAMYLCASNSGDRPYNEQFFGPGTRLTVL.